This T cell receptor (beta chain) was captured by sequencing in a study of blood T cell repertoires in COVID-19. The length of the CDR3 is 13 residues. The trim removed 3 bases at V and 13 bases at J, leaving 8 bases unmatched. Profiled with immunoSEQ multiplex PCR; TCRdb holds only in-frame clones, not every one. The sample yields 250,000 or so clones, approximately 90% seen once. Sequences were obtained from PBMCs or T cells enriched from blood (not recorded which). This TCR was recovered from a man between 35 and 55 years old who had recovered from COVID-19. The gene calls are TRBV12-3 or TRBV12-4 and TRBJ2-1; 8 bases align to TRBD2. The CDR3 coding sequence is TGTGCCAGCAGTTTTAGCGGGGACTCGATTCAGTTCTTC. It encodes CASSFSGDSIQFF.